The clone carrying this T cell receptor beta chain was recorded at least ten times. Its antigen is not known. Time point denoted: newly diagnosed GD, antithyroid drugs for less than 3 months. Construction of the TCR library relied on RNA isolated from PBMCs. In germline, CDR1 is SGHAT, CDR2 FQNNGV. The CDR3 spans 15 residues. J was trimmed by 3 bases and V by 6 bases; bases with no gene match: 7. This specimen comes from a study of regulatory T cells in long-lasting Graves disease. CDR3-region Arm-PCR and iRepertoire HTBI primers produced the TCR beta libraries. TCRdb reprocessed the multiplex PCR reads with MiXCR, giving one entry per CDR3 protein. Of 580,000 or so distinct CDR3 sequences listed, 16% are singletons. Whole-study findings and limits: Persistent disease samples used TRBV28, TRBJ1-2 and TRBJ2-5 preferentially.

These data were likewise used in another study, on T cells in Graves' hyperthyroidism and ophthalmopathy.

The origin of this receptor is a man younger than 35 with Graves disease. The chain uses TRBV11-2 and TRBJ2-3; 9 bases line up with TRBD2. This specimen consisted of peripheral blood mononuclear cells (PBMCs), obtained at new diagnosis, from a patient treated with antithyroid drugs. The CDR3 coding sequence is TGTGCCAGCAGGGGGAGCGGGAGGAGGACAGATACGCAGTATTTT. Residues: CASRGSGRRTDTQYF.